These 19 T cell receptor beta chains share one sample of origin, sequenced in a study of cytomegalovirus exposure and HLA in healthy donors. PCR involved 60 Vbeta and 13 Jbeta primers. Profiled with immunoSEQ multiplex PCR; TCRdb holds only in-frame clones, not every one. The table has 100,000 to 150,000 clones, approximately 70% seen once. The sequencing input was PBMCs. The receptors derive from a woman aged 55-69 years in good health and CMV-seropositive.

This clone was counted between two and nine times. The chain uses TRBV9 and TRBJ2-2, with 7 bases matching TRBD1. Germline values: CDR1 SGDLS, CDR2 YYNGEE. J gave up 6 bases and V 3 bases, and 5 bases lay outside the gene matches. The CDR3 consists of 14 residues. The DNA of the CDR3 is TGTGCCAGCAGCGCAGCGGACAGGCCCGGGGAGCTGTTTTTT. Translating gives CASSAADRPGELFF.

This clone is a singleton in its sample. This sequence joins TRBV5-4 and TRBJ1-2, with TRBD1 matching over 8 bases. The CDR3 contains 14 residues. The V and J ends lost 4 bases and 2 bases, in that order; junction bases with no gene match: 4. The germline V gene encodes CDR1 SGHNT and CDR2 YYREEE (reference sequence). CDR3 coding DNA: TGTGCCAGCAGCCCCGGGACAGGAAACTATGGCTACACCTTC. Translation gives CASSPGTGNYGYTF. The full variable domain, in which reference TRBV5-4 and TRBJ1-2 provide the parts outside the CDR3, is ETGVTQSPTHLIKTRGQQVTLRCSSQSGHNTVSWYQQALGQGPQFIFQYYREEENGRGNFPPRFSGLQFPNYSSELNVNALELDDSALYLCASSPGTGNYGYTFGSGTRLTVV.

The rearrangement links TRBV9 to TRBJ1-1; D is uncertain. The V end lost 3 bases, the J end lost 5 bases, and 14 bases lay between the germline ends. The CDR3 extends over 14 amino acids. Germline V gives CDR1 SGDLS, CDR2 YYNGEE. CDR3 in amino acids: CASSGSSPGTEAFF. The CDR3, as DNA: TGTGCCAGCAGCGGGAGTTCCCCTGGGACTGAAGCTTTCTTT.

The chain recombines TRBV6-1 with TRBJ1-2; possible D gene TRBD1, 5 bases. Germline-derived CDR1 and CDR2 are MNHNS and SASEGT. CDR3 length: 13 residues. Trimming removed 3 bases from V and 5 bases from J, with 10 bases in between. The CDR3 here is CASSEDKLYGYTF. The CDR3 DNA follows: TGTGCCAGCAGTGAGGACAAACTATATGGCTACACCTTC.

The gene calls are TRBV7-2 and TRBJ1-2; a weak D match, TRBD1 (5 bases). V was clipped by 8 bases and J by 4 bases, with 14 bases between them. The CDR3 is 13 amino acids. Looked up from germline, CDR1 is SGHTA and CDR2 is FQGNSA. CDR3 sequence reads: CASSRRVVYGYTF. CDR3 coding DNA: TGTGCCAGCTCCCGCAGGGTCGTCTATGGCTACACCTTC.

The gene calls are TRBV5-1 and TRBJ1-2, with TRBD1 as a possible D gene (6 bases). V was clipped by 1 base and J by 2 bases, with 18 bases between them. This CDR3 contains 17 residues. Germline CDR1 reads SGHRS; CDR2 reads YFSETQ. CDR3 sequence reads: CASSLIRGAGGNYGYTF. CDR3 nucleotides: TGCGCCAGCAGCTTGATCCGGGGGGCCGGTGGGAACTATGGCTACACCTTC.

The rearrangement uses TRBV5-1 and TRBJ2-1; TRBD2 matches at 8 bases. V was pared by 2 bases and J by 7 bases, with 8 bases of the junction left unmatched. This CDR3 has 15 amino acids. Per germline, CDR1 SGHRS and CDR2 YFSETQ. CDR3: CASSFTGGAGNEQFF. CDR3 DNA sequence: TGCGCCAGCAGCTTTACCGGGGGGGCCGGAAATGAGCAGTTCTTC.

The chain couples TRBV6-5 to TRBJ1-1, with TRBD1 matching over 7 bases. Germline lookup yields CDR1 MNHEY and CDR2 SVGAGI. The CDR3 length is 14 residues. Trimming at V came to 7 bases and at J to 7 bases, leaving 12 bases not matched to a gene. CDR3 protein: CASNRRRGSFEAFF. In DNA form, the CDR3 reads TGTGCCAGCAATCGACGCAGGGGGAGTTTTGAAGCTTTCTTT.

CDR3 sequence reads: CASSLAQVRYEQYF. The DNA for the CDR3 is TGTGCCAGCAGCTTAGCCCAGGTTCGCTACGAGCAGTACTTC. The chain couples TRBV13 to TRBJ2-7; D is unresolved. Between the trimmed V and J ends, which lost 1 base and 3 bases, there was a span of 10 bases. The germline V gene encodes CDR1 PRHDT and CDR2 FYEKMQ (reference sequence). The CDR3 contains 14 residues.

CDR3 region: CASSQGGLVHYGYTF. DNA of the CDR3: TGTGCCAGCAGCCAAGGGGGCTTAGTCCACTATGGCTACACCTTC. The chain joins TRBV5-6 to TRBJ1-2; 7 positions match TRBD1. Germline lookup yields CDR1 SGHDT and CDR2 YYEEEE. The CDR3 loop spans 15 amino acids. V shed 4 bases, J shed 3 bases, and the junction held 9 bases outside the gene matches.

The chain links TRBV10-2 to TRBJ2-2; the D is unclear. The CDR3 has 14 residues. Trimming left V 0 bases short and J 1 base short, with 3 bases between. The germline CDR1 and CDR2 sequences are WSHSY and SAAADI. In nucleotides, the CDR3 is TGCGCCAGCAGTGAGTCTAAGAACACCGGGGAGCTGTTTTTT. It translates to CASSESKNTGELFF.

Notes on this clone: The junction does not match germline at one end; this may be a read error. This chain links TRBV7-9 with TRBJ2-5; TRBD1 agrees at 8 bases. The V gene's germline CDR1 is SEHNR and CDR2 FQNEAQ (reference sequence). The CDR3 runs to 14 residues. The chain's CDR3 is CSSSSRTGRKTQYF. The CDR3 DNA reads TGTTCCAGCAGCTCAAGGACAGGGCGGAAGACCCAGTACTTC.

In this sample, this clone turned up a few times. The CDR3 DNA sequence: TGCGCCAGCAGCACCGACAGGGGGCTAACCCAGTACTTC. It translates to CASSTDRGLTQYF. The chain uses TRBV5-1 and TRBJ2-5; TRBD1 agrees at 10 bases. Germline V lookup: CDR1 SGHRS, CDR2 YFSETQ. V lost 4 bases to trimming and J lost 8 bases; unmatched junction nucleotides: 5. There are 13 residues in the CDR3.

The gene calls are TRBV7-9 and TRBJ1-6; 8 bases fit TRBD1. Germline V gives CDR1 SEHNR, CDR2 FQNEAQ (reference sequence). V shed 5 bases and J 19 bases; nucleotides not matched to a gene: 13. The CDR3 extends over 13 amino acids. CDR3 sequence (DNA): TGTGCCAGCAGCACCCTGGGACAGGCCGAATCTCACTTT. Translation gives CASSTLGQAESHF.

This chain uses TRBV6-5 with TRBJ2-2; D is ambiguous. The CDR3 is 16 amino acids. Trimming took 0 bases from V and 4 from J, leaving 12 bases between them. Germline CDR1 reads MNHEY; CDR2 reads SVGAGI. The CDR3 region is CASSYSREPRTGELFF. CDR3 nucleotide sequence: TGTGCCAGCAGTTACTCAAGAGAACCTCGCACCGGGGAGCTGTTTTTT.

This chain joins TRBV6-5 and TRBJ2-3; tentatively, D is TRBD1 (6 bases). The CDR3 is 13 amino acids. Germline-derived CDR1 and CDR2 are MNHEY and SVGAGI. Trimming took off 4 bases at V and 7 bases at J, with 12 bases between the two ends. The DNA for the CDR3 is TGTGCCAGCAGTTCCGTCAGGGGATATACGCAGTATTTT. Protein sequence: CASSSVRGYTQYF.

With regard to this clone: One end of the junction does not line up with germline, which may come from a read error. V usage is TRBV7-6 and J usage is TRBJ1-2; the D gene is possibly TRBD1 (6 bases). Germline lookup yields CDR1 SGHVS and CDR2 FNYEAQ. This CDR3 spans 15 amino acids. CDR3 bases: TGTGCCAGCAGCTTAGCGCCGGACAGCTCGACGGTCAAGCACTTC. It specifies CASSLAPDSSTVKHF.

V gene TRBV5-4 combines with J gene TRBJ1-4; a possible D gene is TRBD1 (5 bases). Germline V gene sequence: CDR1 SGHNT, CDR2 YYREEE (reference sequence). The CDR3 runs 15 residues. Trimming removed 0 bases at V and 3 bases at J, with 9 bases between. CDR3 DNA: TGTGCCAGCAGCTTGGTTGGGGGGTCTAATGAAAAACTGTTTTTT. This codes for CASSLVGGSNEKLFF.

This chain joins TRBV6-5 and TRBJ2-7; D is unresolved. The germline V and J ends were trimmed by 2 bases and 0 bases, with 11 bases remaining between them. CDR1 MNHEY and CDR2 SVGAGI come from the germline V gene. The CDR3 covers 15 residues. The CDR3, as DNA: TGTGCCAGCAGTTACGGCCGCACAGCCTCCTACGAGCAGTACTTC. Protein: CASSYGRTASYEQYF.